The next 29 T cell receptor beta chains were all read from a single sample in a study of OX40 agonist ivuxolimab in advanced cancers. Method: immunoSEQ multiplex PCR; TCRdb's copy keeps in-frame clones and lacks some. Of about 35,000 clones in the sample, roughly 90% were seen once. The sample in question was CD4+ or CD8+ T cells sorted from blood, obtained in a trial of the OX40 agonist ivuxolimab. The receptor source for this set is an adult with an advanced solid tumor such as melanoma, head and neck, liver or kidney cancer.

The chain combines TRBV10-3 with TRBJ2-1; D is ambiguous. The V and J ends lost 7 bases and 6 bases respectively, with 13 bases between them. The CDR3 extends over 13 amino acids. Germline V gives CDR1 ENHRY, CDR2 SYGVKD. CDR3 region: CAINGPTANEQFF. Written as DNA, the CDR3 is TGTGCCATCAATGGACCAACAGCCAATGAGCAGTTCTTC.

This chain connects TRBV27 to TRBJ2-5, with D possibly being TRBD1 or TRBD2 (5 bases each). This CDR3 spans 15 amino acids. Germline CDR1 and CDR2: MNHEY and SMNVEV (reference sequence). V dropped 3 bases and J dropped 5 bases, with 16 bases sitting between them. DNA for the CDR3: TGTGCCAGCAGTTTGGGACCCCTCGCTCCGGAGACCCAGTACTTC. Encoded protein: CASSLGPLAPETQYF.

The rearrangement joins TRBV6-1 to TRBJ1-2; D is ambiguous. Per germline, CDR1 MNHNS and CDR2 SASEGT. V shed 7 bases and J shed 0 bases, with 9 bases lying between them. The CDR3 covers 13 residues. CDR3 DNA sequence: TGTGCCAGCACGCCAGAAGCTAACTATGGCTACACCTTC. It is translated as CASTPEANYGYTF.

This clone was recorded once. The V and J genes are TRBV25-1 and TRBJ2-1; TRBD2 is a possible D gene (5 bases). From germline, CDR1 is MGHDK and CDR2 SYGVNS. The CDR3 runs 13 residues. Trimming removed 0 bases at V and 9 bases at J, with 9 bases between. CDR3 residues: CASSEYSEGEQFF. In DNA form, the CDR3 reads TGTGCCAGCAGTGAATATTCCGAGGGTGAGCAGTTCTTC.

Notes on this clone: A read error may account for a junction end that differs from germline. Written as DNA, the CDR3 is TGTGCCAGTAGTATAGTTCCGGGAAACAGTGAAGCTTTCTTT. It yields the protein CASSIVPGNSEAFF. This rearrangement joins TRBV19 to TRBJ1-1; no clear D gene. CDR1 is LNHDA, CDR2 SQIVND, per germline (reference sequence). The CDR3 sequence is 14 residues long.

The chain employs TRBV18 and TRBJ2-7; D ambiguous. The germline V gene encodes CDR1 KGHSH and CDR2 LQKENI. The CDR3 runs to 12 residues. The V end lost 6 bases, the J end lost 7 bases, and 13 bases lay between the germline ends. This chain's CDR3 is CASSPTVEEQYF. The CDR3 coding sequence is TGTGCCAGCTCCCCCACGGTAGAAGAGCAGTACTTC.

The V and J genes are TRBV5-6 and TRBJ1-4; 9 positions match TRBD1. The length of the CDR3 is 16 residues. The germline V gene encodes CDR1 SGHDT and CDR2 YYEEEE. With 2 bases clipped from V and 8 bases from J, the junction kept 10 bases outside the gene matches. The CDR3 protein is CASSFGWDRVFEKLFF. Here the CDR3 DNA reads TGTGCCAGCAGCTTTGGCTGGGACAGGGTGTTCGAAAAACTGTTTTTT.

V and J are TRBV7-8 and TRBJ2-7, with TRBD2 matching 8 bases. The CDR3 covers 14 residues. The V segment lost 6 bases and the J segment 0 bases; nucleotides outside the gene matches: 4. Germline V lookup: CDR1 SGHVS, CDR2 FQNEAQ. CDR3 protein: CASRPSGFSYEQYF. In nucleotides, the CDR3 is TGTGCCAGCAGACCTAGCGGGTTCTCCTACGAGCAGTACTTC.

This sequence joins TRBV6-5 and TRBJ2-1, with a tentative D call TRBD2 (5 bases). This CDR3 has 13 residues. The germline V gene has CDR1 MNHEY and CDR2 SVGAGI. The ends were cut back, 2 bases at V and 13 bases at J, with 15 bases in the middle. CDR3 in DNA: TGTGCCAGCAGTTACGAAGAGGGTCTCTCACAGTTCTTC. Residues: CASSYEEGLSQFF.

The gene calls are TRBV28 and TRBJ2-5, with D perhaps matching TRBD2 (5 bases). The CDR3 has 15 residues. Germline values: CDR1 MDHEN, CDR2 SYDVKM. The V end was cut by 3 bases, the J end by 1 base, with 12 bases between. CDR3 amino acids: CASSFLSGAQETQYF. The CDR3 bases are TGTGCCAGCAGTTTCTTGAGCGGAGCCCAAGAGACCCAGTACTTC. Full variable domain (outside the CDR3, taken from reference TRBV28 and TRBJ2-5): DVKVTQSSRYLVKRTGEKVFLECVQDMDHENMFWYRQDPGLGLRLIYFSYDVKMKEKGDIPEGYSVSREKKERFSLILESASTNQTSMYLCASSFLSGAQETQYFGPGTRLLVL.

The gene calls are TRBV2 and TRBJ1-5, with D perhaps TRBD1 (5 bases). Germline V gives CDR1 SNHLY, CDR2 FYNNEI. The CDR3 is made up of 15 amino acids. With 7 bases removed from V and 4 bases from J, the gap between germline ends came to 17 bases. The CDR3 nucleotides read TGTGCCAGCAAGCCATTCGGGGCGCTGAATCAGCCCCAGCATTTT. The encoded protein is CASKPFGALNQPQHF.

About this clone: Within the sample, other DNA sequences also encode this same CDR3. This sequence joins TRBV10-3 and TRBJ2-7; D could derive from TRBD1 or TRBD2 (5 bases each). Germline assignment: CDR1 ENHRY and CDR2 SYGVKD. The CDR3 loop spans 15 amino acids. V was shortened by 2 bases and J by 0 bases, with 11 bases between the two germline ends. CDR3 bases: TGTGCCATCAGTGAGCCGGGGCAGAGCTCCTACGAGCAGTACTTC. Its translation is CAISEPGQSSYEQYF.

This chain uses TRBV19 with TRBJ2-7, with 9 bases that match TRBD2. There are 18 residues in the CDR3. The V segment lost 3 bases and the J segment 4 bases; nucleotides outside the gene matches: 16. Germline lookup yields CDR1 LNHDA and CDR2 SQIVND (reference sequence). CDR3 in DNA: TGTGCCAGTAGTATGTCTGCGGTCGGGATAGCGGGGGCTTACGAGCAGTACTTC. Protein: CASSMSAVGIAGAYEQYF.

There are a few counts of this clone. The V gene is TRBV19, the J gene TRBJ2-7, with D possibly TRBD1 on 6 matching bases. The V gene lost 6 bases and the J gene lost 2 bases, with 11 bases spanning the gap. This CDR3 contains 13 residues. Germline V gene lookup returns CDR1 LNHDA and CDR2 SQIVND (reference sequence). This CDR3 reads CASSQGITYEQYF. CDR3 DNA sequence: TGTGCCAGTAGCCAGGGGATTACCTACGAGCAGTACTTC.

This clone occurred once. The genes are TRBV28 and TRBJ2-7; D may be TRBD1 (5 bases). Germline V gives CDR1 MDHEN, CDR2 SYDVKM. The length of the CDR3 is 12 residues. V was clipped by 3 bases and J by 6 bases, with 9 bases between them. CDR3 amino acids: CASSFGAVEQYF. CDR3 nucleotide sequence: TGTGCCAGCAGTTTTGGGGCGGTCGAGCAGTACTTC.

The chain uses TRBV27 and TRBJ2-1; 10 bases agree with TRBD2. Germline CDR1 and CDR2: MNHEY and SMNVEV (reference sequence). The CDR3 totals 16 residues. Trimming at V came to 0 bases and at J to 8 bases, leaving 7 bases not matched to a gene. The CDR3 nucleotides read TGTGCCAGCAGTTTATCCCTCCTAGCGGGAGCATATGAGCAGTTCTTC. Its translation: CASSLSLLAGAYEQFF.

The chain recombines TRBV11-2 with TRBJ1-3, with TRBD1 identical over 11 bases. This CDR3 has 15 amino acids. The V segment lost 5 bases and the J segment 4 bases; nucleotides outside the gene matches: 4. Looked up from germline, CDR1 is SGHAT and CDR2 is FQNNGV. CDR3 nucleotide sequence: TGTGCCAGCAGCGGCGGGACAGGGGGAGGAAACACCATATATTTT. It is translated as CASSGGTGGGNTIYF.

The chain joins TRBV28 to TRBJ2-7; D might be TRBD2 (5 bases). Germline V gives CDR1 MDHEN, CDR2 SYDVKM. CDR3 length: 15 amino acids. Trimming stripped 1 base from V and 2 bases from J, with 12 bases between. The CDR3 sequence is CASSLFGVGTYEQYF. CDR3 DNA: TGTGCCAGCAGTTTATTCGGGGTAGGAACCTACGAGCAGTACTTC.

The V call is TRBV27, the J call TRBJ2-7; no clear D gene. Trimming shortened V by 8 bases and J by 4 bases, and 18 bases separated the two germline ends. Germline V lookup: CDR1 MNHEY, CDR2 SMNVEV (reference sequence). CDR3 size: 14 residues. The CDR3: CASAFGGEAYEQYF. In DNA form, the CDR3 reads TGTGCCAGCGCATTTGGCGGAGAGGCATACGAGCAGTACTTC.

The gene calls are TRBV27 and TRBJ1-5; 8 bases line up with TRBD1. Germline CDR1 and CDR2: MNHEY and SMNVEV (reference sequence). The junction had 4 bases not matched to a gene; V was cut back by 3 bases and J by 6 bases. The CDR3 contains 14 residues. CDR3 region: CASSLSGGFQPQHF. The DNA of the CDR3 is TGTGCCAGCAGTTTGTCAGGGGGCTTTCAGCCCCAGCATTTT.

The V gene is TRBV2, the J gene TRBJ2-2, with D perhaps TRBD2 (5 bases). Trimming took off 2 bases at V and 8 bases at J, with 12 bases between the two ends. The CDR3 runs to 14 residues. Looked up from germline, CDR1 is SNHLY and CDR2 is FYNNEI. For the CDR3, the DNA is TGTGCCAGCAGTGAAAAACCAGGAGGTGGGGAGCTGTTTTTT. Translated: CASSEKPGGGELFF.

The V call is TRBV7-8, the J call TRBJ2-7, with D perhaps assigned TRBD1 or TRBD2 (5 bases each). The germline V and J ends were trimmed by 8 bases and 3 bases, with 17 bases remaining between them. Germline-derived CDR1 and CDR2 are SGHVS and FQNEAQ. The CDR3 consists of 14 residues. CDR3 DNA sequence: TGTGCCAGCTCTGGGGGTCCCGAATACTACGAGCAGTACTTC. Translated: CASSGGPEYYEQYF.

The V gene is TRBV11-1, the J gene TRBJ2-1; a possible D gene is TRBD2 (6 bases). Germline values: CDR1 SGHAT, CDR2 FQDESV (reference sequence). V was clipped by 3 bases and J by 10 bases, with 13 bases between them. This CDR3 has 13 residues. CDR3 nucleotide sequence: TGTGCCAGCAGCTTCGTGGGTGGGAGGGAGCAGTTCTTC. It codes for CASSFVGGREQFF.

V usage is TRBV7-9 and J usage is TRBJ2-2; no clear D gene. Germline CDR1 is SEHNR and CDR2 is FQNEAQ (reference sequence). V lost 2 bases and J 5 bases, leaving 18 bases between the germline ends. The CDR3 runs to 17 residues. As DNA, the CDR3 is TGTGCCAGCAGCTTATCCACAGACATTTGGTATACCGGGGAGCTGTTTTTT. Translation gives CASSLSTDIWYTGELFF.

This chain joins TRBV5-6 and TRBJ1-1, with D hard to call. V was pared by 0 bases and J by 8 bases, with 8 bases between. The V gene's germline CDR1 is SGHDT and CDR2 YYEEEE. The CDR3 has 12 amino acids. CDR3 region: CASSLVQNEAFF. CDR3 bases: TGTGCCAGCAGCTTGGTCCAGAACGAAGCTTTCTTT.

The chain employs TRBV4-1 and TRBJ2-1; TRBD2 aligns across 7 bases. CDR3 length: 15 residues. Unmatched junction bases numbered 10, after V lost 11 bases and J lost 0 bases. From germline, CDR1 is MGHRA and CDR2 YSYEKL. The CDR3 reads CACSLSSGSYNEQFF. In nucleotides, the CDR3 is TGCGCCTGCTCCTTGTCTAGCGGCTCCTACAATGAGCAGTTCTTC.

The gene calls are TRBV4-3 and TRBJ2-2; 11 bases align to TRBD2. V gave up 0 bases and J gave up 3 bases; unmatched junction bases: 9. Germline loops: CDR1 LGHNA, CDR2 YSLEER. The length of the CDR3 is 19 residues. The CDR3 sequence: CASSQDRGGTSGYTGELFF. CDR3 coding DNA: TGCGCCAGCAGCCAAGACCGGGGGGGGACTAGCGGCTACACCGGGGAGCTGTTTTTT.

CDR3: CASSVAGLTYEQYF. The CDR3 DNA follows: TGTGCCAGCAGCGTAGCGGGCTTGACCTACGAGCAGTACTTC. The chain recombines TRBV9 with TRBJ2-7; D uncertain. The length of the CDR3 is 14 residues. Germline CDR1 and CDR2: SGDLS and YYNGEE. Trimming pared 0 bases from V and 2 bases from J, leaving 9 bases between.

The rearrangement links TRBV6-5 to TRBJ2-7; maybe TRBD2 (5 bases). The V end was cut by 4 bases, the J end by 7 bases, with 11 bases between. The CDR3 runs 12 residues. CDR1 is MNHEY and CDR2 is SVGAGI in the germline V gene. This CDR3 reads CASSLDFLEQYF. In DNA, the CDR3 is TGTGCCAGCAGTTTGGACTTCTTAGAGCAGTACTTC.